This T cell receptor (beta chain) was recovered during a study of human T cells and chemical hapten exposure. Across the study: Small pooled library volume differences chiefly drove per-sample TCR yield variation. Findings and caveats of the study: Once DPC sensitization occurred, TCRs above 1 in 1000 frequency showed no change.

The sample holds many counts of this clonotype. What it binds is not known. Total RNA was extracted from unfractionated whole blood. As the library was built, unique molecular identifiers were attached to individual cDNA molecules. TCRdb re-called the 5' RACE reads through MiXCR, storing one row per CDR3 protein. The table has 120,000 to 150,000 distinct CDR3 sequences, 4.1% seen once. This clonotype originated in a female donor in good health.

CDR3 region: CASSSEQGAGYTF. In DNA, the CDR3 is TGTGCCAGCAGCTCAGAGCAGGGTGCTGGCTACACCTTC. The chain links TRBV7-9 to TRBJ1-2, with D perhaps TRBD1 (5 bases). Trimming removed 4 bases from V and 7 bases from J, with 13 bases in between. The germline gives CDR1 SEHNR, CDR2 FQNEAQ (reference sequence). The CDR3 consists of 13 residues.